This T cell receptor (beta chain) was observed in a study of blood T cell repertoires in COVID-19. Measured with immunoSEQ multiplex PCR; TCRdb has only the in-frame clones, and not every one. The sample includes fewer than 300,000 clones, around 89% of them seen just once. This CDR3 comprises 14 residues. Germline CDR1 SGHVS, CDR2 FQNEAQ. V gave up 0 bases and J gave up 3 bases, with 8 bases separating them. The source is a man between 25 and 39 years old with acute or convalescent COVID-19. The chain employs TRBV7-8 and TRBJ1-1; the D is unclear. The sequencing input was peripheral blood. The CDR3 region has the DNA TGTGCCAGCAGCTTAGCGAGGGAGTACACTGAAGCTTTCTTT. Its protein product is CASSLAREYTEAFF.